Reported below is one TCR beta chain. The clone's antigen remains unknown. Nothing much larger sits one base from this clone, and base qualities are not available. V was cut back by 2 bases and J by 0 bases, leaving a gap of 18 bases between them. CDR1 is given as MDHEN and CDR2 as SYDVKM, both from the germline V gene. The CDR3 covers 18 residues, taking in both the cysteine and the phenylalanine. The only DNA kept is the CDR3, 54 bases in frame from the first base. This sample was included in a study of blood T cell repertoires in COVID-19 (dated by TCRdb to about 2020). At the level of the whole study: The collaborator samples originated in the United States, Italy and Spain and spanned the acute and convalescent phases of COVID-19. The material from the prospective study consisted of cDNA or gDNA derived from T cells, B-cell-depleted T cells, or PBMCs. Deeply sampled blood TCRbeta repertoires from subjects exposed to, actively infected with, or recovered from COVID-19 were included in the dataset. The repertoires were released in a freely available public database meant as a resource for research on the immune response to SARS-CoV-2. Samples came from the ongoing ImmuneRACE study (first 160 participants) plus 1,254 subjects from 6 global collaborators. The sample metadata nearly always contained a de-identified subject ID, COVID-19 status, age in years and sex. Where HLA class I and class II types were available, the types were taken from metadata supplied by the sample provider, not from assay-based typing.

TCRbeta CDR3 regions were amplified from genomic DNA using the immunoSEQ Assay, a bias-controlled multiplex PCR. The authors' analysis ran thus. Nucleated cell counts per sample were estimated from amplification of reference gene primers within the assay. Sequence reads were collapsed and filtered to measure the absolute abundance of every unique TCRbeta CDR3 rearrangement. For each sample, productive Simpson clonality was calculated as the square root of Simpson's diversity index over productive rearrangements. Entries here come from immuneACCESS through TCRdb and include only in-frame sequences with V and J called. Some clones fail to appear in such tables; in the studies checked, an unresolved V gene covers under half of the shortfall, and the cause of the remainder is unknown. V and J calls plus clone size are reproduced from that table; the DNA served to infer D and trimming. This sample gives approximately 670,000 clones in total; 80% to 90% of them show up just once. Over 0.2% of the sample goes to the ten largest clones.

The collaborating institutions used their own protocols to collect whole blood in K2EDTA tubes. For TCRbeta analysis, collaborators shipped samples as frozen whole blood, isolated PBMCs, or DNA extracted from either of those sample types. Overall study outcomes, separate from this receptor: How much clinical and demographic metadata was included differed by source and by participant, and the metadata was provided uncurated.

The chain is made from TRBV28 and TRBJ2-3; a tentative D call is TRBD2 (5 bases match). The TCR comes from a woman in her late teens or twenties with acute or convalescent COVID-19. The sequencing input was peripheral blood. This receptor carries the CDR3 CASSLRLAGRTSTDTQYF. The DNA is TGTGCCAGCAGTTTACGGCTGGCCGGACGGACTAGCACAGATACGCAGTATTTT. Full variable domain (CDR3 extended with the reference TRBV28 and TRBJ2-3 proteins): DVKVTQSSRYLVKRTGEKVFLECVQDMDHENMFWYRQDPGLGLRLIYFSYDVKMKEKGDIPEGYSVSREKKERFSLILESASTNQTSMYLCASSLRLAGRTSTDTQYFGPGTRLTVL.